This TCR beta chain originates from a study of shared clonotypes between healthy human individuals. Study-wide background: Each donor contributed plates that comprised three CD4 naive, three CD4 memory, two CD8 naive and one CD8 memory.

TCRdb keeps only in-frame clones here, not all; method: immunoSEQ multiplex PCR. This sample has more than 550,000 clones, with roughly 72% found just once. Germline V lookup: CDR1 LNHDA, CDR2 SQIVND (reference sequence). Trimming removed 4 bases from V and 7 bases from J; junction bases left unmatched: 11. The CDR3 is 18 residues long. In the CD4+ fraction, cells were divided into CD45RA+ naive and CD45RA-negative memory subsets. This sequence joins TRBV19 and TRBJ1-6; TRBD1 aligns across 12 bases. The clonotype comes from a woman in her twenties or thirties in good health. The sample taken for sequencing was memory CD4+ T cells sorted from blood. Subset denoted: CD45RA-negative fraction. The chain's CDR3 is CASSSRDRGLYGNSPLHF. For the CDR3, the DNA is TGTGCCAGTAGTAGCCGGGACAGGGGGCTTTATGGAAATTCACCCCTCCACTTT.